This T cell receptor beta chain was captured by sequencing in a study of vaccination effects on CD4 cells after COVID-19 (dated by TCRdb to between 2021 and 2024). About the investigation overall: Each participant received two doses of an mRNA SARS-CoV-2 vaccine, either BNT162b2 or mRNA-1273. SARS-CoV-2 spike-specific CD4+ TCR repertoires were compared before and after mRNA vaccination in COVID-19 convalescent patients and in infection-naive vaccine recipients. Altogether, nine to ten COVID-19 convalescent patients and 4 SARS-CoV-2-naive healthy vaccine recipients made up the full study. In the study, cultures from other donors were sequenced using the Oncomine TCR Beta short-read assay on an Illumina iSeq 100. On the study overall, not on this receptor specifically: Only a small number of convalescent patients were included, and no early post-infection timepoints were available, which limited the study. In healthy vaccine recipients, vaccine-induced clones were almost all SARS-CoV-2 mono-reactive, with only 1 of 255 being cross-reactive with common cold coronaviruses. At late post-vaccination timepoints, both infection-induced and vaccine-induced clones showed marked clonal contraction, consistent with waning T cell responses.

As for this clone: It lacks a known antigen. No much larger clonotype is one base removed from it; base qualities were not supplied.

The method was the immunoSEQ multiplex PCR assay. DNA from the cultured, isolated CD4+ T cells was subjected to TCR beta CDR3 sequencing. In the paper's pipeline: The analysis removed non-productive TCR sequences, trimmed reads to the CDR3 region, and retained only CDR3s that were 7 or more amino acids long. Antigen-specific clonotypes were identified using the MANAFEST web app by comparison of expansion in peptide wells against reference cultures. To be called positive, a clone needed expansion at FDR<0.05 compared with the reference and with all other wells, an odds ratio greater than 5, and a frequency greater than 0.1% in two replicate wells. Cross-reactive clonotypes were defined as significantly expanded in SARS-CoV-2 spike wells and in at least one common cold coronavirus spike condition. Levenshtein distance calculated with the stringdist R package was used to assess CDR3 similarity, and unrooted trees were constructed with ape in R 3.6.1. TCRdb's version of the immuneACCESS table is confined to in-frame rearrangements and falls short of the full clone set. An unresolved V gene accounts for under half of the shortfall where checked; the remainder is of unknown origin. V, J and clone size are those of that table, while D and trimming were read from the DNA. The sample table contains under 55,000 clones; only one count was recorded for 75% to 85% of them. The ten most abundant clones make up 5.5% to 7% of the sample.

To identify antigen-specific CD4+ T cell clonotypes by their expansion, the ViraFEST assay first stimulated PBMC with viral peptide pools and then applied TCR sequencing. After more than nine days of culture, CD4+ T cells were isolated with the EasySep CD4+ T cell isolation kit. Negative nucleocapsid antibody results before and after vaccination confirmed that the healthy vaccine recipients had no prior SARS-CoV-2 infection. Each well held over 1.5 million PBMC cultured in IMDM containing roughly 5% human AB serum, roughly 9.6 IU/ml IL-2 and gentamicin, along with roughly 10 ug/ml peptides. Half of the culture medium was replaced with fresh IL-2-containing medium on days 3 and 7. Unless otherwise noted, each peptide stimulation condition was cultured in triplicate wells. PBMC were separated from whole blood using Ficoll-Paque Plus gradient centrifugation and were then either cryopreserved at -140C or used fresh. The spike proteins of SARS-CoV-2 and of the common cold coronaviruses HCoV-NL63, HCoV-OC43 and HCoV-229E were spanned by overlapping peptide pools. Genomic DNA was extracted from cultured CD4+ T cells with the QIAamp micro DNA kit.

The sequenced sample was CD4+ T cells from PBMCs cultured with HCoV-OC43 spike peptides, obtained before COVID-19 vaccination. The sample's cell subset or site, from its label and the paper: HCoV-OC43 spike overlapping peptide pool stimulation. This TCR derives from a human donor who received a COVID-19 vaccine.

The DNA sequence is as follows: TGTGCTAGTGGTTTGGATACTATAACAGGGGGAACACTTCACTACGAGCAGTACGTC. Its translation is CASGLDTITGGTLHYEQYV. The sequence links TRBV12-5 to TRBJ2-7, with TRBD1 identical over 8 junction bases. The CDR3 contains 19 residues, cysteine and valine counted. The CDR3 DNA has 57 bases and is translated from base 1. The germline V gene gives CDR1 as LGHNT and CDR2 as FRNRAP. The junction shows trimming of 1 base on V and 3 bases on J, and the gene matches do not reach 17 bases of it.